This entry lists 22 T cell receptor beta chains sequenced from one sample in a study of T cells in Graves' hyperthyroidism and ophthalmopathy. The source material, RNA transcripts, was used to amplify TCR beta CDR3 regions. The study used the HTBI primer set for a first-round RT-PCR of the TCR CDR3. TCRdb passed the multiplex PCR reads through MiXCR, listing each CDR3 protein once. The repertoire holds about 360,000 distinct CDR3 sequences, with about 13% as singletons. Sequenced: blood. These TCRs come from a woman aged 18 to 35 with Graves' hyperthyroidism.

This clonotype was recorded at least ten times. The rearrangement links TRBV3-1 to TRBJ2-1; 10 bases agree with TRBD2. V shed 0 bases and J 9 bases; nucleotides not matched to a gene: 11. Germline CDR1 LGHDT, CDR2 YNNKEL (reference sequence). The CDR3 is 17 amino acids. The CDR3 DNA reads TGTGCCAGCAGCCAAGATCTGAGCGGGGGGGCCTTGGGTGAGCAGTTCTTC. Translated, it gives CASSQDLSGGALGEQFF.

A note on this clonotype: A much bigger clone sits one base away, suggesting this may be a read error. The CDR3 ends on some other residue instead of the conserved phenylalanine or tryptophan, so this is likely a read error. This chain joins TRBV18 and TRBJ1-3; no clear D. V lost 2 bases to trimming and J lost 0 bases, with 8 bases between them. The CDR3 spans 15 residues. Germline lookup yields CDR1 KGHSH and CDR2 LQKENI. For the CDR3, the DNA is TGTGCCAGCTCACCAGCAAAATTCTCTGGAAACACCATATATTCT. Protein: CASSPAKFSGNTIYS.

This clonotype appeared many times. The chain recombines TRBV7-3 with TRBJ2-3; D is tentatively TRBD1 or TRBD2 (5 bases each). V dropped 5 bases and J dropped 4 bases, with 19 bases sitting between them. The CDR3 runs to 16 residues. The germline V gene encodes CDR1 SGHTA and CDR2 FQGTGA. In nucleotides, the CDR3 is TGTGCCAGCAGCGCCGTAGGGACCCAGGAGGCAGATACGCAGTATTTT. Protein product: CASSAVGTQEADTQYF.

V and J are TRBV12-3 or TRBV12-4 and TRBJ2-2; D gene unclear. V lost 4 bases and J 6 bases, leaving 9 bases between the germline ends. The CDR3 has 13 amino acids. The CDR3 protein is CASSYGKPGELFF. CDR3 in DNA: TGTGCCAGCAGTTATGGGAAGCCCGGGGAGCTGTTTTTT.

This clonotype was picked up many times. This chain joins TRBV7-2 and TRBJ2-1, with 7 bases matching TRBD2. The germline gives CDR1 SGHTA, CDR2 FQGNSA. Losses at the gene ends were 4 bases for V and 4 bases for J; bases not matched to a gene: 16. This CDR3 contains 18 residues. Here the CDR3 reads CASSSSPRGGRWYNEQFF. Written as DNA, the CDR3 is TGTGCCAGCAGCTCCTCCCCTCGCGGGGGTCGTTGGTACAATGAGCAGTTCTTC.

The chain combines TRBV5-1 with TRBJ1-1; no clear D. Per the germline V gene, CDR1 is SGHRS and CDR2 is YFSETQ. CDR3 size: 15 residues. Trimming shortened V by 2 bases and J by 4 bases, and 15 bases separated the two germline ends. The CDR3 protein is CASSFLWQGPTEAFF. CDR3 sequence (DNA): TGCGCCAGCAGCTTTTTGTGGCAAGGGCCCACTGAAGCTTTCTTT.

In its sample, this clonotype was seen many times. This likely comes from a read error, as the CDR3 has no conserved phenylalanine or tryptophan at its end. CDR3 sequence: CASNGGEGFGGYTI. The CDR3 coding sequence is TGCGCCAGCAATGGCGGTGAGGGTTTTGGGGGCTACACCATC. J is TRBJ1-2 and V is TRBV2; D is unclear. The CDR3 totals 14 residues. Germline lookup yields CDR1 SNHLY and CDR2 FYNNEI.

This clonotype was picked up many times. The V call is TRBV27, the J call TRBJ1-2; the D gene is possibly TRBD1 (6 bases). Per germline, CDR1 MNHEY and CDR2 SMNVEV (reference sequence). Trimming took 5 bases from V and 4 from J, leaving 14 bases between them. The CDR3 totals 14 residues. CDR3 sequence (DNA): TGTGCCAGCAGTCTAGGGGGATTAGGCTATGGCTACACCTTC. It specifies CASSLGGLGYGYTF.

This clonotype has at least ten counts. The chain recombines TRBV7-2 with TRBJ2-3; no definite D call. The ends were cut back, 4 bases at V and 1 base at J, with 9 bases in the middle. Germline V gene sequence: CDR1 SGHTA, CDR2 FQGNSA. The CDR3 is 14 amino acids. CDR3 bases: TGTGCCAGCAGCTACCGGCAGGGCACAGATACGCAGTATTTT. Translating it yields CASSYRQGTDTQYF. Based on the CDR3 plus reference TRBV7-2 and TRBJ2-3, the full variable domain is GAGVSQSPSNKVTEKGKDVELRCDPISGHTALYWYRQSLGQGLEFLIYFQGNSAPDKSGLPSDRFSAERTGGSVSTLTIQRTQQEDSAVYLCASSYRQGTDTQYFGPGTRLTVL.

This clonotype was seen many times. The CDR3 nucleotides read TGTGCCAGCCAGCGGGAGGACACCGGGGAGCTGTTTTTT. This encodes CASQREDTGELFF. This chain links TRBV28 with TRBJ2-2, with 9 bases identical to TRBD2. J gave up 3 bases and V 8 bases, and 1 base lay outside the gene matches. CDR3 length equals 13 residues. Germline values: CDR1 MDHEN, CDR2 SYDVKM.

As for this clonotype: The germline gene is not matched at one end of the junction; a read error may be the cause. This chain connects TRBV5-1 to TRBJ2-5; TRBD1 matches at 11 bases. This CDR3 is 15 amino acids long. The germline V gene has CDR1 SGHRS and CDR2 YFSETQ. CDR3 residues: CASSRGQGVQETQYF. The CDR3 coding sequence is TGCGCCAGCAGCAGGGGACAGGGGGTTCAAGAAACCCAGTACTTC.

The gene calls are TRBV7-9 and TRBJ2-2; D call uncertain. V was cut by 2 bases and J by 6 bases, with 10 bases left in between. Germline-derived CDR1 and CDR2 are SEHNR and FQNEAQ (reference sequence). CDR3 length: 14 residues. In nucleotides, the CDR3 is TGTGCCAGCAGCTTAATCCTCTCTGCCGGGGAGCTGTTTTTT. It is translated as CASSLILSAGELFF.

The CDR3 nucleotides are TGTGCCAGCAGTGAGCTGCCGGGACAGGGGGCCTACGAGCAGTACTTC. Protein sequence: CASSELPGQGAYEQYF. This chain connects TRBV6-1 to TRBJ2-7; 11 nucleotides align to TRBD1. CDR3 length equals 16 residues. V lost 3 bases, J lost 2 bases, and 6 bases stayed unmatched. CDR1 MNHNS and CDR2 SASEGT come from the germline V gene.

This clonotype was counted a few times. The chain has TRBV20-1 and TRBJ2-1, with D possibly called TRBD1 or TRBD2 (5 bases each). Germline V gene lookup returns CDR1 DFQATT and CDR2 SNEGSKA (reference sequence). The V and J ends lost 0 bases and 8 bases respectively, with 20 bases between them. The CDR3 sequence is 16 residues long. CDR3 bases: TGCAGTGCTAGAGAAAGAGTAACGGGACCTTGGTATGAGCAGTTCTTC. Protein sequence: CSARERVTGPWYEQFF.

This clonotype was counted at least ten times. The chain recombines TRBV6-2 or TRBV6-3 with TRBJ2-1; D ambiguous. The CDR3 totals 15 residues. Germline CDR1 reads MNHEY; CDR2 reads SVGEGT. Trimming took 3 bases from V and 9 from J, leaving 18 bases between them. The CDR3, as DNA: TGTGCCAGCAGTTATAGGGCGGTCGGAACTATTGAGCAGTTCTTC. Protein product: CASSYRAVGTIEQFF.

At least ten counts were recorded for this clonotype. The chain couples TRBV4-2 to TRBJ2-1; D is perhaps TRBD1 (5 bases). The CDR3 runs to 15 residues. Germline loops: CDR1 LGHNA, CDR2 YNFKEQ. Trimming removed 4 bases from V and 6 bases from J, with 16 bases in between. CDR3 bases: TGTGCCAGCAGCCCCACGCTCGACAGAACCAATGAGCAGTTCTTC. This translates into CASSPTLDRTNEQFF.

With respect to this clonotype: This may be a read error, as it is one base from a much larger clone. The chain couples TRBV6-5 to TRBJ2-3; 7 bases are shared with TRBD2. In germline, CDR1 is MNHEY, CDR2 SVGAGI. The junction had 4 bases not matched to a gene; V was cut back by 3 bases and J by 1 base. The CDR3 covers 15 residues. Written as DNA, the CDR3 is TGTGCCAGCAGTTATGGCGGGAGACGCACAGATACGCAGTATTTT. Its protein is CASSYGGRRTDTQYF.

On this clonotype: At one of its ends the junction is not consistent with the germline gene, which may arise from a read error. The chain combines TRBV19 with TRBJ2-1, with 16 bases fitting TRBD2. Germline CDR1 LNHDA, CDR2 SQIVND (reference sequence). This CDR3 spans 17 amino acids. CDR3 in DNA: TGTGCCAGTAGTATAAAGGGACTAGCGGGAGGGGGCAATCAGCAGTTCTTC. Amino acids: CASSIKGLAGGGNQQFF.

This clonotype was counted at least ten times. V is TRBV20-1 and J is TRBJ2-2; TRBD2 matches at 8 bases. This CDR3 comprises 13 residues. Germline lookup yields CDR1 DFQATT and CDR2 SNEGSKA (reference sequence). The V segment lost 5 bases and the J segment 8 bases; nucleotides outside the gene matches: 7. The CDR3 DNA reads as TGCAGTGCTGGGGGACTAGGGGCAGGGGAGCTGTTTTTT. Protein product: CSAGGLGAGELFF.

Remarks on this clonotype: This may be a read error: a much more frequent sequence differs by one nucleotide. V gene TRBV20-1 combines with J gene TRBJ2-7; D is uncertain. Germline V gives CDR1 DFQATT, CDR2 SNEGSKA (reference sequence). Trimming left V 8 bases short and J 6 bases short, with 17 bases between. CDR3 size: 12 residues. The CDR3 bases are TGCAGTACCATGGGCCTGTCCGCCGAGCAGTACTTC. Translation: CSTMGLSAEQYF.

There are many counts of this clonotype. The J gene is TRBJ2-1, the V gene TRBV20-1; D remains ambiguous. Trimming took 1 base from V and 7 from J, leaving 14 bases between them. The CDR3 runs 14 residues. The V gene's germline CDR1 is DFQATT and CDR2 SNEGSKA (reference sequence). In DNA form, the CDR3 reads TGCAGTGCTAGAGCCCTTAAGGGCTGGAATGAGCAGTTCTTC. Protein: CSARALKGWNEQFF.

This clonotype was observed at least ten times. The chain links TRBV20-1 to TRBJ2-7; 9 bases map to TRBD2. The CDR3 has 14 amino acids. V lost 1 base and J lost 7; bases outside the gene matches: 8. Germline V gene sequence: CDR1 DFQATT, CDR2 SNEGSKA (reference sequence). The CDR3 coding sequence is TGCAGTGCTAGAGTGATAGCGGGAGTGGGGGAGCAGTACTTC. Amino acids: CSARVIAGVGEQYF.